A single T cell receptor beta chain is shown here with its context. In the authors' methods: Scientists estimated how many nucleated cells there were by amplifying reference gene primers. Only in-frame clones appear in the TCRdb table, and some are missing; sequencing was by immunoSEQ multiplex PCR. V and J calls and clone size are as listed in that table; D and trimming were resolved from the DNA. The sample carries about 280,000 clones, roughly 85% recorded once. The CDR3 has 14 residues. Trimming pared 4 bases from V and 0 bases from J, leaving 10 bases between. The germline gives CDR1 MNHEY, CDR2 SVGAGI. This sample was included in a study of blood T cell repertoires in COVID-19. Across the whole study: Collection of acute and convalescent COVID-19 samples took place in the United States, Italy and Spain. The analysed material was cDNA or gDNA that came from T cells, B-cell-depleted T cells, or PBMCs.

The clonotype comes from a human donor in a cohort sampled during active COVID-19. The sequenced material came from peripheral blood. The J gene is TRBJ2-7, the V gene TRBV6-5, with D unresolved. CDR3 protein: CASSSVYSSYEQYF. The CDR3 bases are TGTGCCAGCAGTTCGGTTTATAGCTCCTACGAGCAGTACTTC.